These T cell receptor beta chains were read from a single sample in a study of PD-L1 blockade in urothelial cancer. Generated by immunoSEQ multiplex PCR, the TCRdb table keeps only in-frame clones and is missing some. There are approximately 83,000 clones in the sample; approximately 87% occur only once, and under 9.5% lies in the top ten. This material consisted of PBMCs, taken around atezolizumab (anti-PD-L1) treatment. The receptor set was obtained from an older man with urothelial cancer. Each CDR3 is given with its conserved first and last residue. The D gene is left open where the match is weak.

V gene: TRBV7-3; J gene: TRBJ2-3; CDR3 length: 15; D gene: NA; CDR3 protein: CASSPAGPSTDTQYF
V gene: TRBV2; J gene: TRBJ2-5; CDR3 length: 13; D gene: TRBD1; CDR3 protein: CASRDRVKETQYF
V gene: TRBV7-9; J gene: TRBJ2-7; CDR3 length: 15; D gene: NA; CDR3 protein: CASGSPGQSSYEQYF
V gene: TRBV21-1; J gene: TRBJ2-2; CDR3 length: 15; D gene: NA; CDR3 protein: CASTQGRSKTGELFF
V gene: TRBV14; J gene: TRBJ1-2; CDR3 length: 15; D gene: TRBD1; CDR3 protein: CASSRPGQGAYGYTF
V gene: TRBV19; J gene: TRBJ2-3; CDR3 length: 15; D gene: TRBD1; CDR3 protein: CASTRTGGGADTQYF
V gene: TRBV21-1; J gene: TRBJ2-7; CDR3 length: 14; D gene: NA; CDR3 protein: CASSKGGQIYEQYF
V gene: TRBV7-9; J gene: TRBJ1-2; CDR3 length: 14; D gene: TRBD1; CDR3 protein: CASSFRDSSYGYTF
V gene: TRBV2; J gene: TRBJ2-1; CDR3 length: 15; D gene: TRBD2; CDR3 protein: CASSVTSGSYNEQFF
V gene: TRBV19; J gene: TRBJ2-3; CDR3 length: 17; D gene: TRBD2; CDR3 protein: CASSNSLAGEGTDTQYF
V gene: TRBV5-1; J gene: TRBJ2-1; CDR3 length: 17; D gene: TRBD2; CDR3 protein: CASSPLHFAGAYNEQFF
V gene: TRBV27; J gene: TRBJ2-7; CDR3 length: 13; D gene: TRBD1; CDR3 protein: CASSFGTGDEQYF
V gene: TRBV6-6; J gene: TRBJ2-7; CDR3 length: 16; D gene: TRBD2; CDR3 protein: CASSYSGGRWSYEQYF
V gene: TRBV18; J gene: TRBJ1-1; CDR3 length: 13; D gene: NA; CDR3 protein: CASSPRGGAEAFF
V gene: TRBV4-3; J gene: TRBJ2-5; CDR3 length: 18; D gene: TRBD2; CDR3 protein: CASSQDSAGVSPQETQYF
V gene: TRBV7-9; J gene: TRBJ1-1; CDR3 length: 12; D gene: NA; CDR3 protein: CASSLDRAEAFF
V gene: TRBV5-5; J gene: TRBJ1-2; CDR3 length: 14; D gene: NA; CDR3 protein: CASSLGDRSYGYTF
V gene: TRBV28; J gene: TRBJ1-1; CDR3 length: 14; D gene: TRBD1; CDR3 protein: CASRAGGQNTEAFF
V gene: TRBV27; J gene: TRBJ2-1; CDR3 length: 16; D gene: TRBD1; CDR3 protein: CASSLSGTGVHNEQFF
V gene: TRBV6-1; J gene: TRBJ1-3; CDR3 length: 15; D gene: TRBD1; CDR3 protein: CASSEVTGGRNTIYF
V gene: TRBV19; J gene: TRBJ1-5; CDR3 length: 14; D gene: NA; CDR3 protein: CASSIVALNQPQHF
V gene: TRBV19; J gene: TRBJ1-6; CDR3 length: 16; D gene: NA; CDR3 protein: CASSIRTSTTGSPLHF
V gene: TRBV5-1; J gene: TRBJ1-1; CDR3 length: 14; D gene: NA; CDR3 protein: CASSDQLQGTEAFF
V gene: TRBV7-2; J gene: TRBJ2-3; CDR3 length: 15; D gene: TRBD2; CDR3 protein: CASSPGLGSPDTQYF
V gene: TRBV19; J gene: TRBJ1-2; CDR3 length: 17; D gene: NA; CDR3 protein: CASSTLLIGSANYGYTF
V gene: TRBV7-2; J gene: TRBJ2-5; CDR3 length: 15; D gene: TRBD2; CDR3 protein: CASSTLLAGGETQYF
V gene: TRBV6-6; J gene: TRBJ2-5; CDR3 length: 14; D gene: TRBD2; CDR3 protein: CATQARLAKETQYF
V gene: TRBV6-5; J gene: TRBJ1-4; CDR3 length: 14; D gene: NA; CDR3 protein: CASSYGGEDEKLFF
V gene: TRBV5-6; J gene: TRBJ2-5; CDR3 length: 17; D gene: NA; CDR3 protein: CASSPGGSDPLQETQYF